This TCR beta chain derives from a study of blood T cell repertoires in COVID-19. Profiled with immunoSEQ multiplex PCR; TCRdb holds only in-frame clones, not every one. The sample shows about 110,000 clones, approximately 78% of them seen only once. Trimming took off 0 bases at V and 7 bases at J, with 12 bases between the two ends. CDR3 length: 15 residues. CDR1 and CDR2 (germline): SNHLY, FYNNEI. The TCR originated in a man aged 65-85 years with acute or convalescent COVID-19. V usage is TRBV2 and J usage is TRBJ2-2, with no clear D. The sequenced sample consisted of peripheral blood. The CDR3 nucleotides are TGTGCCAGCAGTGAAGCGCAGCCGGCGGTCGGGGAGCTGTTTTTT. Amino acid sequence: CASSEAQPAVGELFF.